The present T cell receptor (beta chain) was sequenced within a study of blood T cells in healthy people across ages. Findings and limits, study-wide: A roughly linear age-dependent decrease characterized TCR beta diversity per million T cells.

Those donating, healthy Caucasian individuals from Russia, were aged 6 to 90. PBMCs numbering at least 6.5 million were isolated per sample. PCR was performed a second time for about 7 to 11 cycles using a sample-barcoded 5' primer and a J-beta primer mix. One entry per CDR3 protein, called by TCRdb with MiXCR from the 5' RACE reads. In the table there are roughly 1,500,000 distinct CDR3 sequences, about 31% of which are singletons. The CDR3 totals 15 residues. CDR1 is KGHSH, CDR2 LQKENI, per germline. About this clonotype: Its matching antigen is unknown. One end of the junction does not line up with germline, which may come from a read error.

The source material was blood. This receptor was identified in a woman in her 30s in good health. V gene TRBV18 combines with J gene TRBJ1-2; D not certain. CDR3 DNA sequence: TGTGCCAACTCACCCCCAGAGGGAGGCCAGTTTGGCTACACCTTC. Residues: CANSPPEGGQFGYTF.